The T cell receptor (beta chain) described here comes from a study of cytomegalovirus exposure and HLA in healthy donors. Study-level background: Earlier, 110 million or so unique TCR beta sequences were recovered from around 190 million T cells by an analysis.

Overall study findings and caveats: Later analysis revealed greater clonal expansion in HLA-associated TCR beta chains than in equally common others. Most subjects' HLA-A and HLA-B alleles were reportedly predicted from TCR beta sequences. As immune exposure information, only CMV serostatus was available.

This clone was seen only a few times. Its antigen is as yet unknown. The CDR3 contains 11 residues. Between the trimmed V and J ends, which lost 3 bases and 10 bases, there was a span of 9 bases. Per the germline V gene, CDR1 is MNHNY and CDR2 is SVGAGI (reference sequence). PCR was performed using 60 Vbeta and 13 Jbeta primers. Clones were sequenced by immunoSEQ multiplex PCR, and TCRdb holds only the in-frame ones, with some missing. Of about 170,000 clones listed, around 80% are singletons. V gene TRBV6-6 combines with J gene TRBJ1-1; D perhaps matches TRBD1 (5 bases). The source is a woman between 45 and 65 years old in good health and CMV-seropositive. Sequencing was performed on PBMCs. The CDR3, as DNA: TGTGCCAGCAGTTATCAGGGAGGAGCTTTCTTT. Translation: CASSYQGGAFF.